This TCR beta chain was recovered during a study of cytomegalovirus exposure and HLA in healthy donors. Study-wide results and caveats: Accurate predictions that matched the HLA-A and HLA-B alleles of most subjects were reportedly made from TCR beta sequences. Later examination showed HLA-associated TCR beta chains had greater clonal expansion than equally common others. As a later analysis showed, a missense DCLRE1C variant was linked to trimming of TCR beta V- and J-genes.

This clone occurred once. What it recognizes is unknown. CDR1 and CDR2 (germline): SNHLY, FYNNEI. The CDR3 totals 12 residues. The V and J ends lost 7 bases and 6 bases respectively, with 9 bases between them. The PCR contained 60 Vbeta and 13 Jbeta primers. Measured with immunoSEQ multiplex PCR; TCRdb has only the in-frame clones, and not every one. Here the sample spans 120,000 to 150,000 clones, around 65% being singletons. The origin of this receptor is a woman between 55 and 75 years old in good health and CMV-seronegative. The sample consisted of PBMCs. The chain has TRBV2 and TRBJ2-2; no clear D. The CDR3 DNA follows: TGTGCCAGCACGCCAGGCCCCGGGGAGCTGTTTTTT. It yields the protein CASTPGPGELFF.